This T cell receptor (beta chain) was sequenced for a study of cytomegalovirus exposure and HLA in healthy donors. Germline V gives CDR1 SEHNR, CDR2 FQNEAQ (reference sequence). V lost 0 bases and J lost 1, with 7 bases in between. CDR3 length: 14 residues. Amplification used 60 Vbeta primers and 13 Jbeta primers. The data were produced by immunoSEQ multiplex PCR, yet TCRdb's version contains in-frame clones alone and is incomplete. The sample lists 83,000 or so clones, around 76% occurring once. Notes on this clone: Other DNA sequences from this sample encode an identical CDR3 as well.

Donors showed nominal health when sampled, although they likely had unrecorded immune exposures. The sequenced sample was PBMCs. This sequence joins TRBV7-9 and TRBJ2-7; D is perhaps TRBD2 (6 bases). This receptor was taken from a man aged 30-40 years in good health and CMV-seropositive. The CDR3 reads CASSLAGRSYEQYF. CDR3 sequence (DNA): TGTGCCAGCAGCTTAGCAGGGAGGTCCTACGAGCAGTACTTC.